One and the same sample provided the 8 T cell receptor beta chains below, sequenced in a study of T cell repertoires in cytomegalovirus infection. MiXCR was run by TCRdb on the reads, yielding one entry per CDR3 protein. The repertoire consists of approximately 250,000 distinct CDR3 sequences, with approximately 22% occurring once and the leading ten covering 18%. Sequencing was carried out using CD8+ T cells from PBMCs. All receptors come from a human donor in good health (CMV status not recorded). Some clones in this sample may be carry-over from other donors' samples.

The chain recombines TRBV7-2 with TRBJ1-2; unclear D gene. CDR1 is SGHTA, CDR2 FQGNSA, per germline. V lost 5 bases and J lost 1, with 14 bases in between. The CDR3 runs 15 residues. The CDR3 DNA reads TGTGCCAGCAGCCAAGAGCGGTGGGATAACTATGGCTACACCTTC. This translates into CASSQERWDNYGYTF.

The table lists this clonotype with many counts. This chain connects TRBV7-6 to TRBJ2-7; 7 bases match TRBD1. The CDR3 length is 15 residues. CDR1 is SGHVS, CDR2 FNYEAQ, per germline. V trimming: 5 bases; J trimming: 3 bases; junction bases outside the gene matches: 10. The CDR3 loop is CASSTRTGSVYEQYF. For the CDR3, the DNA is TGTGCCAGCAGCACGAGGACAGGCTCCGTCTACGAGCAGTACTTC.

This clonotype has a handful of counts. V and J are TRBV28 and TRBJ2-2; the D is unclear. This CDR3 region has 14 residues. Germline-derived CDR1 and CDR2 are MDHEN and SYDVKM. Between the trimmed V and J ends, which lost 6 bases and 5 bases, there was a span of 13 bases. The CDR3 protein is CASSPTLGTGELFF. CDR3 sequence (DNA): TGTGCCAGCAGCCCTACACTCGGGACCGGGGAGCTGTTTTTT.

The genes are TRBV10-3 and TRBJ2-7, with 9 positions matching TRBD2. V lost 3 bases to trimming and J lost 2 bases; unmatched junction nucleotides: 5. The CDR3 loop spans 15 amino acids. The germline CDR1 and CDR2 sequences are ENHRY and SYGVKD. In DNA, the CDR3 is TGTGCCATCAGTGACCGGCTAGCGGGGACCTACGAGCAGTACTTC. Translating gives CAISDRLAGTYEQYF.

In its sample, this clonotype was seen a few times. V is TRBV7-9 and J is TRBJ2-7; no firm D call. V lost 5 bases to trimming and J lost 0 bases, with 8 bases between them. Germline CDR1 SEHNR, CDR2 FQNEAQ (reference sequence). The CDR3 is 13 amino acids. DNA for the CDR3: TGTGCCAGCAGCCCACAGAGCTCCTACGAGCAGTACTTC. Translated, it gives CASSPQSSYEQYF.

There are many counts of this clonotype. CDR3 sequence: CASTFSMSRVGRTDTQYF. Written as DNA, the CDR3 is TGTGCCAGCACCTTTTCTATGTCCAGGGTAGGGCGCACAGATACGCAGTATTTT. V is TRBV28 and J is TRBJ2-3; TRBD1 might be the D (5 bases). This CDR3 spans 18 amino acids. Germline CDR1 is MDHEN and CDR2 is SYDVKM. Trimming stripped 7 bases from V and 1 base from J, with 24 bases between.

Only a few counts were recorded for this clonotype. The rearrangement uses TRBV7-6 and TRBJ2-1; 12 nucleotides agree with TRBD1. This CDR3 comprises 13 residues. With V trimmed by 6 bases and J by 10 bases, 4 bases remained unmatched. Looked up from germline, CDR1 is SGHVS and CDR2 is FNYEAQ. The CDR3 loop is CASSFGTGGEQFF. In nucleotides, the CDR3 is TGTGCCAGCAGTTTCGGGACAGGGGGCGAGCAGTTCTTC.

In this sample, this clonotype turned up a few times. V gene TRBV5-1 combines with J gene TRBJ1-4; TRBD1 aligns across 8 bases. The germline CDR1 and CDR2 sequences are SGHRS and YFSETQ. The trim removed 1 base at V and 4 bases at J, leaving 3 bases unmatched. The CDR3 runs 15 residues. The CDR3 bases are TGCGCCAGCAGCTTGTGGGGACAGGTTAATGAAAAACTGTTTTTT. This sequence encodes CASSLWGQVNEKLFF.